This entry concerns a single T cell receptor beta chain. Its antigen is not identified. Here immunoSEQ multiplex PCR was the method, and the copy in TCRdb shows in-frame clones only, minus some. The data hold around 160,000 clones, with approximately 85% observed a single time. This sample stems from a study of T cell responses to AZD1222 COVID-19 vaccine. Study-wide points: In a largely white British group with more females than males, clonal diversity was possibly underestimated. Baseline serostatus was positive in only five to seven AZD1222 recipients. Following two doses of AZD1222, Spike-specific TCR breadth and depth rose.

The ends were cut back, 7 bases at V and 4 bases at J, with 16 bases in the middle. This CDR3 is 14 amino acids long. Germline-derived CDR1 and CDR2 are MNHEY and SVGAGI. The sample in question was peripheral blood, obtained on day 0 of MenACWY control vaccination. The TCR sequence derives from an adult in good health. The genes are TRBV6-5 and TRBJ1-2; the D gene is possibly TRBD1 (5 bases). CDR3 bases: TGTGCCAGCACTCAGGGACCGACTGGCTATGGCTACACCTTC. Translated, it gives CASTQGPTGYGYTF.